These 19 T cell receptor beta chains share one sample of origin, sequenced in a study of CD8 T cells in Susac syndrome. Reverse transcription used about 0.45 to 1 ug RNA and random hexamers. TCRdb re-analysed the immunoSEQ multiplex PCR reads in MiXCR, keeping a single row per CDR3 protein. The sample consists of under 200,000 distinct CDR3 sequences, approximately 94% of them appearing once. Sequenced: CD4+ T cells from PBMCs. Receptors were obtained from a human donor with Susac syndrome.

J is TRBJ1-1 and V is TRBV5-6, with unresolved D. CDR1 SGHDT and CDR2 YYEEEE come from the germline V gene. The V end was cut by 1 base, the J end by 8 bases, with 9 bases between. This CDR3 contains 12 residues. This CDR3 is CASSLSSYEAFF. DNA of the CDR3: TGTGCCAGCAGCTTGAGCTCATACGAAGCTTTCTTT. The full variable domain, its missing parts supplied by reference TRBV5-6 and TRBJ1-1, is DAGVTQSPTHLIKTRGQQVTLRCSPKSGHDTVSWYQQALGQGPQFIFQYYEEEERQRGNFPDRFSGHQFPNYSSELNVNALLLGDSALYLCASSLSSYEAFFGQGTRLTVV.

The chain couples TRBV7-2 to TRBJ1-5; D ambiguous. V dropped 1 base and J dropped 6 bases, with 7 bases sitting between them. This CDR3 has 13 residues. From germline, CDR1 is SGHTA and CDR2 FQGNSA. CDR3 protein: CASSLEVSQPQHF. The DNA for the CDR3 is TGTGCCAGCAGCTTAGAAGTAAGTCAGCCCCAGCATTTT.

Notes on this clonotype: One junction end disagrees with the germline gene, perhaps due to a read error. V and J are TRBV5-4 and TRBJ1-1; 10 bases match TRBD1. This CDR3 has 14 amino acids. Germline CDR1 is SGHNT and CDR2 is YYREEE (reference sequence). CDR3 loop: CASSPGQGNTEVFF. DNA of the CDR3: TGTGCCAGCAGCCCGGGACAGGGGAACACTGAAGTTTTCTTT.

The chain has TRBV14 and TRBJ2-6; D unclear. This CDR3 spans 17 amino acids. Germline V gives CDR1 SGHDN, CDR2 FVKESK. Trimming took 0 bases from V and 1 from J, leaving 10 bases between them. CDR3 amino acids: CASSQDFTASGANVLTF. The CDR3 nucleotides are TGTGCCAGCAGCCAAGATTTCACTGCGTCTGGGGCCAACGTCCTGACTTTC.

This clonotype was found once. This chain connects TRBV20-1 to TRBJ1-2, with D unresolved. CDR1 and CDR2 (germline): DFQATT, SNEGSKA (reference sequence). The CDR3 length is 12 residues. V lost 0 bases and J 7 bases, leaving 9 bases between the germline ends. The CDR3 region has the DNA TGCAGTGCTAGAGATCAGAGCGCTGGCTACACCTTC. Its protein product is CSARDQSAGYTF.

V gene TRBV28 combines with J gene TRBJ2-4; D is perhaps TRBD1 (6 bases). This CDR3 comprises 14 residues. Germline V lookup: CDR1 MDHEN, CDR2 SYDVKM. V lost 4 bases, J lost 7 bases, and 14 bases lay in between. This CDR3 is CASSSLQQGNIQYF. For the CDR3, the DNA is TGTGCCAGCAGTTCCCTCCAACAGGGTAACATTCAGTACTTC.

The rearrangement joins TRBV29-1 to TRBJ2-3; possibly TRBD2 for D (5 bases). The CDR3 has 16 residues. Trimming stripped 6 bases from V and 1 base from J, with 20 bases between. Per the germline V gene, CDR1 is SQVTM and CDR2 is ANQGSEA. CDR3 coding DNA: TGCAGCGTCTTCGGGCGGTCGGGGTGGGGCACAGATACGCAGTATTTT. It translates to CSVFGRSGWGTDTQYF.

V gene TRBV12-3 or TRBV12-4 combines with J gene TRBJ1-2, with 9 positions matching TRBD1. V was pared by 6 bases and J by 7 bases, with 12 bases of the junction left unmatched. The CDR3 consists of 15 residues. CDR3 sequence (DNA): TGTGCCAGCAGCCGATTAACCGGGACAGGGATTGGCTACACCTTC. This codes for CASSRLTGTGIGYTF.

CDR3 protein: CMLPRAASTDTQYF. The CDR3 nucleotides read TGCATGCTCCCACGGGCGGCGAGCACAGATACGCAGTATTTT. The chain is built from TRBV20-1 and TRBJ2-3, with D unresolved. The CDR3 sequence is 14 residues long. Germline loops: CDR1 DFQATT, CDR2 SNEGSKA (reference sequence).

The genes are TRBV4-3 and TRBJ2-4; D is perhaps TRBD2 (5 bases). The V and J ends lost 0 bases and 4 bases respectively, with 13 bases between them. Germline V gene lookup returns CDR1 LGHNA and CDR2 YSLEER. CDR3 length equals 16 residues. The CDR3 reads CASSQEAGQDKNIQYF. The CDR3 DNA follows: TGCGCCAGCAGCCAAGAGGCGGGCCAAGATAAAAACATTCAGTACTTC.

V usage is TRBV19 and J usage is TRBJ1-4; the D gene is possibly TRBD1 (5 bases). The CDR3 loop spans 14 amino acids. Germline CDR1 LNHDA, CDR2 SQIVND (reference sequence). V lost 8 bases and J 5 bases, leaving 15 bases between the germline ends. The CDR3 bases are TGTGCCAGTCGTAAGGGACCGTGGAATGAAAAACTGTTTTTT. This sequence encodes CASRKGPWNEKLFF.

The chain employs TRBV7-9 and TRBJ2-3; 7 bases map to TRBD1. The CDR3 has 16 amino acids. J lost 0 bases, V lost 5 bases, and 8 bases had no gene match. Germline values: CDR1 SEHNR, CDR2 FQNEAQ (reference sequence). The CDR3 sequence: CASSLTRDSSTDTQYF. The CDR3 DNA reads as TGTGCCAGCAGCCTAACCCGGGACAGTAGCACAGATACGCAGTATTTT.

This clonotype was counted once. The chain has TRBV29-1 and TRBJ2-5; 9 positions agree with TRBD2. CDR3 length: 16 amino acids. The germline gives CDR1 SQVTM, CDR2 ANQGSEA. V lost 7 bases, J lost 2 bases, and 14 bases stayed unmatched. The CDR3 DNA follows: TGCAGCGCGGCACCGCGGATAGCGGGGGTACAAGAGACCCAGTACTTC. It specifies CSAAPRIAGVQETQYF.

The chain employs TRBV7-2 and TRBJ2-7, with D tentatively TRBD1 or TRBD2 (5 bases each). This CDR3 is built from 14 residues. Germline CDR1 is SGHTA and CDR2 is FQGNSA. V lost 5 bases and J lost 0, with 11 bases in between. Written as DNA, the CDR3 is TGTGCCAGCAGCCGAGGGACGGACTCCTACGAGCAGTACTTC. Protein product: CASSRGTDSYEQYF.

The CDR3 loop is CASSLTGATGELFF. CDR3 DNA: TGTGCCAGCAGCTTAACAGGGGCCACCGGGGAGCTGTTTTTT. The chain joins TRBV7-3 to TRBJ2-2; D perhaps matches TRBD1 (5 bases). The CDR3 totals 14 residues. V gave up 0 bases and J gave up 4 bases, with 6 bases separating them. CDR1 is SGHTA, CDR2 FQGTGA, per germline.

The V and J genes are TRBV27 and TRBJ1-5, with D uncertain. The CDR3 consists of 12 residues. Trimming left V 2 bases short and J 5 bases short, with 4 bases between. CDR1 and CDR2 from the germline V gene are MNHEY and SMNVEV (reference sequence). The DNA for the CDR3 is TGTGCCAGCAGTTTACCGCATCAGCCCCAGCATTTT. Translation gives CASSLPHQPQHF.

CDR3 region: CSVDGGGGVNTEAFF. The DNA for the CDR3 is TGCAGCGTCGATGGAGGCGGTGGGGTGAACACTGAAGCTTTCTTT. The chain combines TRBV29-1 with TRBJ1-1; D not resolved. Looked up from germline, CDR1 is SQVTM and CDR2 is ANQGSEA. V lost 6 bases to trimming and J lost 0 bases, with 17 bases between them. The CDR3 is made up of 15 amino acids.

This chain joins TRBV28 and TRBJ2-5; no clear D. This CDR3 is built from 15 residues. Germline loops: CDR1 MDHEN, CDR2 SYDVKM. V gave up 5 bases and J gave up 5 bases, with 18 bases separating them. Here the CDR3 reads CASSPPARGLETQYF. The CDR3 DNA reads as TGTGCCAGCAGTCCCCCGGCGCGAGGTTTGGAGACCCAGTACTTC. Filled out from reference TRBV28 and TRBJ2-5, the complete variable domain reads DVKVTQSSRYLVKRTGEKVFLECVQDMDHENMFWYRQDPGLGLRLIYFSYDVKMKEKGDIPEGYSVSREKKERFSLILESASTNQTSMYLCASSPPARGLETQYFGPGTRLLVL.

The rearrangement joins TRBV4-3 to TRBJ1-4, with D possibly matching TRBD1 (5 bases). This CDR3 region has 18 residues. From germline, CDR1 is LGHNA and CDR2 YSLEER. The V gene lost 0 bases and the J gene lost 5 bases, with 19 bases spanning the gap. The DNA for the CDR3 is TGCGCCAGCAGCCAAGATGCTGAGGGTGTCGGGACGAATGAAAAACTGTTTTTT. Translating gives CASSQDAEGVGTNEKLFF.